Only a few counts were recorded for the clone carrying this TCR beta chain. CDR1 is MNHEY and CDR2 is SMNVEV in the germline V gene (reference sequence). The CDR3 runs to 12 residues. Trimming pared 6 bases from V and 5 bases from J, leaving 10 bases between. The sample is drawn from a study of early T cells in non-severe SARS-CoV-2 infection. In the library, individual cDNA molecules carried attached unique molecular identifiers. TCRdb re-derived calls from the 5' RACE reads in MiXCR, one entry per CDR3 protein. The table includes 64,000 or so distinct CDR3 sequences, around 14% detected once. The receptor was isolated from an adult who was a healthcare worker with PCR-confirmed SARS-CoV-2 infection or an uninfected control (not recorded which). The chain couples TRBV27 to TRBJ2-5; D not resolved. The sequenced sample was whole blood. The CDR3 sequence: CASSQVGETQYF. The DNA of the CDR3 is TGTGCCAGCAGCCAAGTCGGGGAGACCCAGTACTTC.